This T cell receptor (beta chain) emerged from a study of cytomegalovirus exposure and HLA in healthy donors. Regarding the study as a whole: It was about 150 TCR beta chains that were listed as cytomegalovirus-associated.

Amplification used 60 Vbeta primers and 13 Jbeta primers. The method was immunoSEQ multiplex PCR; TCRdb's version includes in-frame clones alone and lacks a portion of them. The sample comprises around 140,000 clones, around 77% of which are singletons, and about 1% rests with the top ten. Nominal health characterized the donors when sampled, though unrecorded immune exposures were likely. V was shortened by 2 bases and J by 1 base, with 8 bases between the two germline ends. In germline, CDR1 is WSHSY, CDR2 SAAADI. The CDR3 contains 15 residues. Turning to this clone: Its target is not known.

This chain uses TRBV10-2 with TRBJ2-2; D gene unclear. This receptor was obtained from a woman aged 55-75 years in good health and CMV-seronegative. What was sequenced was PBMCs. This CDR3 reads CASSEQRVNTGELFF. CDR3 bases: TGCGCCAGCAGTGAGCAACGGGTGAACACCGGGGAGCTGTTTTTT.